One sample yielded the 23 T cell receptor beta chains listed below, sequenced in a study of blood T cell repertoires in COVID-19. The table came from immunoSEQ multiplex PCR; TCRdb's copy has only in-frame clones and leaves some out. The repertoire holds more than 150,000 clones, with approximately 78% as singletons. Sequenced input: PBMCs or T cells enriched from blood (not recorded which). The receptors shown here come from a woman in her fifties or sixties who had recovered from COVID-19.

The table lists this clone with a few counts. The CDR3 region is CASSYGQGRGNEKLFF. The DNA of the CDR3 is TGTGCCAGCAGTTACGGGCAGGGTAGAGGTAATGAAAAACTGTTTTTT. The V gene is TRBV6-5, the J gene TRBJ1-4; a possible D gene is TRBD1 (5 bases). From germline, CDR1 is MNHEY and CDR2 SVGAGI. The CDR3 sequence is 16 residues long. Trimming shortened V by 2 bases and J by 4 bases, and 14 bases separated the two germline ends.

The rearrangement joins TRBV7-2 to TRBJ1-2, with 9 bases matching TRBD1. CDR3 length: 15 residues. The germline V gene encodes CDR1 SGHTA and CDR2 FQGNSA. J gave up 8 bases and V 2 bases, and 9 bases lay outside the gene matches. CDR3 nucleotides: TGTGCCAGCAGCTTAAGGGGACAGGGTACGGGGGGCTACACCTTC. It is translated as CASSLRGQGTGGYTF. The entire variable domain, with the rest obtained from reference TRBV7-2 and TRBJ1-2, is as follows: GAGVSQSPSNKVTEKGKDVELRCDPISGHTALYWYRQSLGQGLEFLIYFQGNSAPDKSGLPSDRFSAERTGGSVSTLTIQRTQQEDSAVYLCASSLRGQGTGGYTFGSGTRLTVV.

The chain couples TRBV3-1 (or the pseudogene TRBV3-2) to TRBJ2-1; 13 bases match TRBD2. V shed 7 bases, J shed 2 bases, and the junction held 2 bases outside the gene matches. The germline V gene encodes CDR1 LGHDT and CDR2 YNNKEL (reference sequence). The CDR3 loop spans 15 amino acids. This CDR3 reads CASKGTSGTYNEQFF. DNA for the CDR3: TGTGCCAGCAAAGGGACTAGCGGGACCTACAATGAGCAGTTCTTC.

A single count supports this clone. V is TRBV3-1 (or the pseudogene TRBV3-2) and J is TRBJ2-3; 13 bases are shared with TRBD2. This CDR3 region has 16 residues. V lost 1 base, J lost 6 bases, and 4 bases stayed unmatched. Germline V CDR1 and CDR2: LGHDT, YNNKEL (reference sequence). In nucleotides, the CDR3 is TGTGCCAGCAGCCAAGGGACTAGCGGGAGTTGGGATACGCAGTATTTT. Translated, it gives CASSQGTSGSWDTQYF.

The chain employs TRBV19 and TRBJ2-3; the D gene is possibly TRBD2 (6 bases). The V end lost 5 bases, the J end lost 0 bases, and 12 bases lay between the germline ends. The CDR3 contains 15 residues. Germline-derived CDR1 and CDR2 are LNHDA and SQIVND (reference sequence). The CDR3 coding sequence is TGTGCCAGTAGTGTTATAGCGGCTAGCACAGATACGCAGTATTTT. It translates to CASSVIAASTDTQYF.

This CDR3 reads CASSLEGAETQYF. Written as DNA, the CDR3 is TGTGCCAGCAGCTTAGAAGGGGCGGAGACCCAGTACTTC. The chain carries TRBV7-7 and TRBJ2-5; D may be TRBD1 (5 bases). Trimming left V 1 base short and J 5 bases short, with 8 bases between. The germline V gene has CDR1 SSHAT and CDR2 FNYEAQ (reference sequence). The CDR3 consists of 13 residues.

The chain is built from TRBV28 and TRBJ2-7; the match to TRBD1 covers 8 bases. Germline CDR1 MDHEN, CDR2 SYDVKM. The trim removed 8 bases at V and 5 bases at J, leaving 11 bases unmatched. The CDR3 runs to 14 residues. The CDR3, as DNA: TGTGCCAGCCAATCCCCGACAGGGGTGAACGAGCAGTACTTC. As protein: CASQSPTGVNEQYF.

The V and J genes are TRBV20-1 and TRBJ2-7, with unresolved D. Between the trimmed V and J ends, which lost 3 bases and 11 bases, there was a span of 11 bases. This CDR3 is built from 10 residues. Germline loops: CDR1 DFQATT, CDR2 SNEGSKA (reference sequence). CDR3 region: CSASYLAEYF. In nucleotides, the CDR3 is TGCAGTGCTAGCTATTTGGCGGAGTACTTC.

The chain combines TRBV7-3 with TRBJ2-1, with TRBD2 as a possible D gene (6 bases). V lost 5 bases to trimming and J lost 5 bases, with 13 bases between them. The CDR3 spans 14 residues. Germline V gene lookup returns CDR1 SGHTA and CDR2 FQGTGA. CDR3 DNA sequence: TGTGCCAGCAGCCGAGGGACTTTAGACAATGAGCAGTTCTTC. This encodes CASSRGTLDNEQFF.

The CDR3 bases are TGTGCCAGCAGCCAAAGACAGGGATTGTCGAACACTGAAGCTTTCTTT. This gives the protein CASSQRQGLSNTEAFF. The V call is TRBV6-2 or TRBV6-3, the J call TRBJ1-1; 7 bases agree with TRBD1. This CDR3 comprises 16 residues. CDR1 MNHEY and CDR2 SVGEGT come from the germline V gene. V shed 6 bases and J 1 base; nucleotides not matched to a gene: 11.

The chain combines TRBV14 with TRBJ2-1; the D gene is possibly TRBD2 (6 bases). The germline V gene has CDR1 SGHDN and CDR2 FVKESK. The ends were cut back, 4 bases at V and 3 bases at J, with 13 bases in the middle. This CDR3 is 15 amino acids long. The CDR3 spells CASSPAGLFYNEQFF. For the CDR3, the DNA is TGTGCCAGCAGCCCCGCGGGACTGTTCTACAATGAGCAGTTCTTC.

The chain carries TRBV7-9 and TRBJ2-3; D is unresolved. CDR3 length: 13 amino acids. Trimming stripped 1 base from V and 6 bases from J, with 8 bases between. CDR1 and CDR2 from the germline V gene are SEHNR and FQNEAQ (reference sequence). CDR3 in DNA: TGTGCCAGCAGCTTAGATGAGCGTGATACGCAGTATTTT. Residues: CASSLDERDTQYF. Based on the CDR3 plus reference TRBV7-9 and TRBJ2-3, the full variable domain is DTGVSQNPRHKITKRGQNVTFRCDPISEHNRLYWYRQTLGQGPEFLTYFQNEAQLEKSRLLSDRFSAERPKGSFSTLEIQRTEQGDSAMYLCASSLDERDTQYFGPGTRLTVL.

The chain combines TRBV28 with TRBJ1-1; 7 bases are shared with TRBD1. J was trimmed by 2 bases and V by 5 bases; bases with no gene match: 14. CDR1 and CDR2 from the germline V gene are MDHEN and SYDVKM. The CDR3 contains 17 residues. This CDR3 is CASSPGVNRGSNTEAFF. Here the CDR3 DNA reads TGTGCCAGCAGTCCGGGCGTAAACAGGGGCTCCAACACTGAAGCTTTCTTT.

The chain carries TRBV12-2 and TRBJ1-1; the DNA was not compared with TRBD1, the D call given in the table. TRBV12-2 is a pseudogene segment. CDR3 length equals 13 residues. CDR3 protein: CASPTQAIFRAFF. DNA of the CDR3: TGTGCAAGTCCTACACAGGCAATATTCCGAGCTTTCTTT.

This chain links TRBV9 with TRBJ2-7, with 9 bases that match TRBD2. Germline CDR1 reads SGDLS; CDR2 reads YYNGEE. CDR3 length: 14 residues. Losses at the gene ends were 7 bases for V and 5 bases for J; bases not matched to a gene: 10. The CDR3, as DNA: TGTGCCAGCCGCGGGGGGGGGTGGGGGGACGAGCAGTACTTC. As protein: CASRGGGWGDEQYF.

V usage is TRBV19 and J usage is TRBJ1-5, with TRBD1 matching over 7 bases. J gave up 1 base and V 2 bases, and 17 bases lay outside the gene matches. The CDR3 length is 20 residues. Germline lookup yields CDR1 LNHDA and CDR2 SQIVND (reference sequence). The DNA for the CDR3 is TGTGCCAGTAGTATACAAAGGAGGAGACAGGGAGTTTTGAGCAATCAGCCCCAGCATTTT. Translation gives CASSIQRRRQGVLSNQPQHF.

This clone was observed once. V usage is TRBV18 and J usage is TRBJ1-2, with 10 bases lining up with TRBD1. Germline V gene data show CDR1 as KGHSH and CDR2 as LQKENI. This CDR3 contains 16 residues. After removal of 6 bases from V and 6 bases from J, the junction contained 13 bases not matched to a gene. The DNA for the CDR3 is TGTGCCAGCTCCATTCGATCCGGACAGGGGGTTGATGGCTACACCTTC. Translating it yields CASSIRSGQGVDGYTF.

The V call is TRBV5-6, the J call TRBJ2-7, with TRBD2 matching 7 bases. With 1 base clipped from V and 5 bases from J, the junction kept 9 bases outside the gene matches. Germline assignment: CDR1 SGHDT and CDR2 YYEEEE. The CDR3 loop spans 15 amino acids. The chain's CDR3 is CASSLFAGDNHEQYF. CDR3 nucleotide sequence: TGTGCCAGCAGCTTGTTTGCGGGAGACAACCACGAGCAGTACTTC.

The CDR3 spells CATSNPAGGEVHEQFF. The CDR3 DNA sequence: TGTGCCACCAGCAACCCGGCAGGGGGCGAGGTCCATGAGCAGTTCTTC. The rearrangement joins TRBV24-1 to TRBJ2-1; 8 nucleotides match TRBD1. CDR1 and CDR2 (germline): KGHDR, SFDVKD. The ends lost 7 bases at V and 8 bases at J; junction bases unmatched: 15. This CDR3 spans 16 amino acids.

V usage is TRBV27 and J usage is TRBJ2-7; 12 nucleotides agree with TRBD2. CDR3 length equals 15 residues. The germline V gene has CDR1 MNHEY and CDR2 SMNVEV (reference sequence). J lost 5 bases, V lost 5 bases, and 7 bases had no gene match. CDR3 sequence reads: CASSEAGLAGHEQYF. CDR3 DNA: TGTGCCAGCAGTGAGGCGGGACTAGCGGGCCACGAGCAGTACTTC.

CDR3 DNA: TGTGCCAGCAGGACCGACAGCCTGATGGCTTTCTTT. As protein: CASRTDSLMAFF. The chain uses TRBV12-3 or TRBV12-4 and TRBJ1-1, with TRBD1 as a possible D gene (5 bases). CDR3 length equals 12 residues. V was shortened by 6 bases and J by 11 bases, with 16 bases between the two germline ends.

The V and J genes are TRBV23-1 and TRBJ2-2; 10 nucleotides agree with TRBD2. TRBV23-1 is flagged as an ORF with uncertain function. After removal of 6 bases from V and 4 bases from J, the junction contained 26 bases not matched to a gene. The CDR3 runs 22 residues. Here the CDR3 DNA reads TGCGCCAGCAGCTTAATAGGGCCTCAAACCCCCTTAGCGGGAGGTTGCACCGGGGAGCTGTTTTTT. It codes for CASSLIGPQTPLAGGCTGELFF.

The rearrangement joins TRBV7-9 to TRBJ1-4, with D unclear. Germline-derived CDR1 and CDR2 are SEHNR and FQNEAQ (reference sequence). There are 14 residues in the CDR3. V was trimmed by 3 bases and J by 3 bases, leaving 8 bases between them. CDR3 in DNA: TGTGCCAGCAGCTTCCAGCGAGCTAATGAAAAACTGTTTTTT. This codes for CASSFQRANEKLFF.